The rows below give T cell receptor beta chains drawn from one sample of a study of blood T cell repertoires in COVID-19. Assay used: immunoSEQ multiplex PCR; TCRdb lists only in-frame clones, some missing. The table has over 25,000 clones, under 85% seen once; the top ten hold about two fifths. The specimen sequenced was peripheral blood. The origin of the receptors is a woman aged 80 or over with acute or convalescent COVID-19. CDR3s include the opening cysteine and the closing phenylalanine or tryptophan. Each record gives: V gene, J gene, CDR3 protein.

V: TRBV19; J: TRBJ2-4; CDR3: CASASGGGNIQYF
V: TRBV9; J: TRBJ2-3; CDR3: CASSVVGGTDTQYF
V: TRBV2; J: TRBJ1-5; CDR3: CASSDRGGNNQPQHF
V: TRBV11-2; J: TRBJ1-2; CDR3: CASSFSRGQNYGYTF
V: TRBV10-3; J: TRBJ1-5; CDR3: CAISESRGIGNQPQHF
V: TRBV5-1; J: TRBJ2-5; CDR3: CASRTSGRIQETQYF
V: TRBV20-1; J: TRBJ1-5; CDR3: CSAEEGTAQHF
V: TRBV7-2; J: TRBJ1-5; CDR3: CASSTSRGGNQPQHF
V: TRBV5-5; J: TRBJ2-7; CDR3: CASSLGQVSSYEQYF
V: TRBV19; J: TRBJ2-2; CDR3: CASSMPGNTGELFF
V: TRBV28; J: TRBJ2-5; CDR3: CASSPAGRGRGETQYF
V: TRBV14; J: TRBJ2-3; CDR3: CASSPLEGLREEDTQYF
V: TRBV3-1/TRBV3-2; J: TRBJ1-4; CDR3: CASSQGQGNEKLFF
V: TRBV7-9; J: TRBJ1-4; CDR3: CASSLAPGISEKLFF
V: TRBV10-3; J: TRBJ1-2; CDR3: CAISVGQGGGYTF
V: TRBV30; J: TRBJ1-1; CDR3: CAWTGQENTEAFF
V: TRBV5-4; J: TRBJ2-5; CDR3: CASSLDFQETQYF
V: TRBV7-9; J: TRBJ1-6; CDR3: CASRIHRGSYNSPLHF
V: TRBV14; J: TRBJ1-2; CDR3: CASSSRDRDYGYTF
V: TRBV7-8; J: TRBJ2-4; CDR3: CASSSRDSLAKNIQYF
V: TRBV18; J: TRBJ2-7; CDR3: CASSEGQGGNEQYF
V: TRBV14; J: TRBJ2-1; CDR3: CASSQLAGTYNEQFF
V: TRBV2; J: TRBJ2-1; CDR3: CASRGFREFSYNEQFF
V: TRBV27; J: TRBJ1-2; CDR3: CASSHKQGARGYTF
V: TRBV6-5; J: TRBJ1-4; CDR3: CASSYVGGDEKLFF
V: TRBV30; J: TRBJ2-5; CDR3: CAWRGGGGGRETQYF
V: TRBV19; J: TRBJ1-5; CDR3: CASSGDREHQPQHF
V: TRBV5-6; J: TRBJ2-7; CDR3: CASSSGPTSGSYEQYF
V: TRBV2; J: TRBJ1-4; CDR3: CASSAGTTDNEKLFF
V: TRBV7-8; J: TRBJ2-3; CDR3: CASSLDRGTDTQYF
V: TRBV10-1; J: TRBJ2-1; CDR3: CASSDPTSGGNEQFF
V: TRBV30; J: TRBJ1-3; CDR3: CAWRQAGNTIYF
V: TRBV19; J: TRBJ1-2; CDR3: CATRQDPNYGYTF
V: TRBV14; J: TRBJ2-2; CDR3: CASSLGTGYTGELFF
V: TRBV28; J: TRBJ1-2; CDR3: CASRVGESSAFYGYTF
V: TRBV29-1; J: TRBJ2-3; CDR3: CSVEESSSGAAGETQYF
V: TRBV6-6; J: TRBJ1-1; CDR3: CASSDGQNTEAFF
V: TRBV27; J: TRBJ1-5; CDR3: CASSPDRARQPQHF
V: TRBV7-3; J: TRBJ1-1; CDR3: CASSLNPGMNTEAFF
V: TRBV27; J: TRBJ2-1; CDR3: CASSLGTIGSYNEQFF
V: TRBV6-6; J: TRBJ2-3; CDR3: CASSYSGQGGTDTQYF
V: TRBV5-1; J: TRBJ2-5; CDR3: CASSWGGRGETQYF
V: TRBV27; J: TRBJ2-5; CDR3: CASRPYRGLAGPQETQYF
V: TRBV18; J: TRBJ2-5; CDR3: CASQSSGEETQYF
V: TRBV20-1; J: TRBJ2-7; CDR3: CSASPSGLYEQYF
V: TRBV5-4; J: TRBJ1-2; CDR3: CASSSSTGGYYGYTF
V: TRBV7-2; J: TRBJ2-1; CDR3: CASSLGDRGVHNEQFF
V: TRBV18; J: TRBJ2-4; CDR3: CASSPARDRGKNIQYF
V: TRBV6-5; J: TRBJ1-1; CDR3: CASSYDRGAFF
V: TRBV2; J: TRBJ2-7; CDR3: CASRLGTHSHEQYF